These T cell receptor beta chains were read from a single sample in a study of blood T cell repertoires in COVID-19. Sequencing used immunoSEQ multiplex PCR; TCRdb keeps in-frame clones, though not all of them. The table has approximately 250,000 clones, over 75% seen once. The specimen sequenced was peripheral blood. These receptors all come from a human donor in a cohort sampled during active COVID-19. Both conserved end residues are part of each CDR3. The D gene is left open where the match is weak. Some rows mark clone size as missing; the rest say once, few, many or name a class of expanded clone.

clone size,D gene,V gene,J gene,CDR3 DNA,CDR3 protein
.,.,TRBV7-9,TRBJ2-7,TGTGCCAGCAACAGGCAGCCCTACGAGCAGTACTTC,CASNRQPYEQYF
.,.,TRBV18,TRBJ2-7,TGTGCCAGCTCACCATCAGGGTCGCGGTACGAGCAGTACTTC,CASSPSGSRYEQYF
.,TRBD2,TRBV15,TRBJ2-1,TGTGCCACCAGCAGGTCAGCGGGAGGGCCTCGGGGTGAGCAGTTCTTC,CATSRSAGGPRGEQFF
.,.,TRBV19,TRBJ1-2,TGTGCCAGTAGTATAGGCACAGGCTACTATGGCTACACCTTC,CASSIGTGYYGYTF
.,TRBD1,TRBV11-2,TRBJ1-2,TGTGCCAGCAGCTTAGCCCAATACAGGGGAGGACGGGATGGCTACACCTTC,CASSLAQYRGGRDGYTF
.,TRBD2,TRBV11-3,TRBJ2-1,TGTGCCAGCAGCTTAGATCTGGCGGGAGCCCCCTACAATGAGCAGTTCTTC,CASSLDLAGAPYNEQFF
once,TRBD2,TRBV19,TRBJ2-4,TGTGCCAGTAGGGGGACGAGGGGGACTAGCGGAGTGTTAGCCAAAAACATTCAGTACTTC,CASRGTRGTSGVLAKNIQYF
.,TRBD1,TRBV6-5,TRBJ2-2,TGTGCCAGCGCTAGACAGGGGGGGACCGGGGAGCTGTTTTTT,CASARQGGTGELFF
.,.,TRBV5-8,TRBJ2-1,TGTGCCAGCAGCACTACCGGGACATTAAGAAACAATGAGCAGTTCTTC,CASSTTGTLRNNEQFF
.,TRBD1,TRBV19,TRBJ1-1,TGTGCCAGTAGTGCGGGACAGGAAATGAACACTGAAGCTTTCTTT,CASSAGQEMNTEAFF
.,.,TRBV28,TRBJ1-6,TGTGCCAGCACCCAGCCCGGCAGACAGAATTCACCCCTCCACTTT,CASTQPGRQNSPLHF
many,.,TRBV5-5,TRBJ2-1,TGTGCCAGCAGAAGCCGGGACACCTACAATGAGCAGTTCTTC,CASRSRDTYNEQFF
.,TRBD2,TRBV7-2,TRBJ2-3,TGTGCCAGCAGCTTAGGACTAGCGGGGGCCCGCACAGATACGCAGTATTTT,CASSLGLAGARTDTQYF
.,TRBD2,TRBV7-2,TRBJ2-5,TGTGCCAGCAGAAGACTAGCGGGGGGGCTGCGCCAAGAGACCCAGTACTTC,CASRRLAGGLRQETQYF
.,TRBD2,TRBV5-4,TRBJ2-7,TGTGCCAGCAGCCACGGACTAGCTGTAATAGACGAGCAGTACTTC,CASSHGLAVIDEQYF
few,.,TRBV5-4,TRBJ2-1,TGTGCCAGCAGCTTGGTTCAGGAGGATGAGCAGTTCTTC,CASSLVQEDEQFF
.,TRBD1,TRBV10-2,TRBJ1-6,TGCGCCAGCAGGGACAGGTTCTATAATTCACCCCTCCACTTT,CASRDRFYNSPLHF
.,TRBD1,TRBV18,TRBJ1-2,TGTGCCAGCTCACCGGACAGGGGGGACTATGGCTACACCTTC,CASSPDRGDYGYTF
few,TRBD2,TRBV7-8,TRBJ2-1,TGTGCCAGCAGCTTCTCTAGCGGGCGGAGAGCTATGGATGAGCAGTTCTTC,CASSFSSGRRAMDEQFF
few,TRBD1,TRBV5-1,TRBJ1-1,TGCGCCAGCAGCTTGTCTGGGACAGAGAACACTGAAGCTTTCTTT,CASSLSGTENTEAFF
.,TRBD2,TRBV7-2,TRBJ2-5,TGTGCCAGCAGCGCCGGGGGGGGCTACTCGCGAGAGACCCAGTACTTC,CASSAGGGYSRETQYF
.,.,TRBV3-1/TRBV3-2,TRBJ2-1,TGTGCCAGCAGCACGACTCGAAACTCCTACAATGAGCAGTTCTTC,CASSTTRNSYNEQFF